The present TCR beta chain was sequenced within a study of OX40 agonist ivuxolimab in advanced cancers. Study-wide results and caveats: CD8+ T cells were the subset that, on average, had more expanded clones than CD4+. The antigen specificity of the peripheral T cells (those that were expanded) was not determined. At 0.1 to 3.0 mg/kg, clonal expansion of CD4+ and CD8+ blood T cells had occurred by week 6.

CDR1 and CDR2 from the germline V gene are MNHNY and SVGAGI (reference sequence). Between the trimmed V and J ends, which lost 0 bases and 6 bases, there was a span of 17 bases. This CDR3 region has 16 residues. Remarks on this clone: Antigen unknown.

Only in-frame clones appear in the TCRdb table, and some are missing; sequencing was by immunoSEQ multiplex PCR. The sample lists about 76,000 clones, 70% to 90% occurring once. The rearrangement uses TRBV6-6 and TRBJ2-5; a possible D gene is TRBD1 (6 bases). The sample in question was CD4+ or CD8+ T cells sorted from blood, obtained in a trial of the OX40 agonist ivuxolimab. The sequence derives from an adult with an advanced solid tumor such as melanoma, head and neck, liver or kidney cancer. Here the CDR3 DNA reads TGTGCCAGCAGTTACTCGGCACAGGGAGTACGTAAGACCCAGTACTTC. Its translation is CASSYSAQGVRKTQYF.